This passage covers 22 T cell receptor beta chains from one sample sequenced in a study of blood T cell repertoires in COVID-19. Clones were sequenced by immunoSEQ multiplex PCR, and TCRdb holds only the in-frame ones, with some missing. This sample carries around 200,000 clones, around four fifths of them seen once, and the ten largest clones take 18%. The specimen sequenced was peripheral blood. The receptors were sampled from an elderly woman with active or convalescent COVID-19.

This clone has just one count. This sequence joins TRBV6-5 and TRBJ2-1; unclear D gene. Germline-derived CDR1 and CDR2 are MNHEY and SVGAGI. The CDR3 covers 13 residues. Trimming removed 6 bases at V and 9 bases at J, with 15 bases between. The CDR3: CASSRFANAEQFF. Here the CDR3 DNA reads TGTGCCAGCAGCAGGTTCGCGAACGCTGAGCAGTTCTTC.

V usage is TRBV4-2 and J usage is TRBJ2-5; the match to TRBD2 covers 7 bases. Trimming took 4 bases from V and 3 from J; bases not matched to a gene: 2. CDR3 size: 13 residues. Germline CDR1 LGHNA, CDR2 YNFKEQ. CDR3 sequence reads: CASSRGGKETQYF. In DNA, the CDR3 is TGTGCCAGCAGCCGGGGAGGGAAAGAGACCCAGTACTTC.

The gene calls are TRBV9 and TRBJ2-1, with D possibly matching TRBD2 (6 bases). Germline CDR1 and CDR2: SGDLS and YYNGEE. V lost 3 bases to trimming and J lost 4 bases, with 11 bases between them. This CDR3 has 14 amino acids. In nucleotides, the CDR3 is TGTGCCAGCAGCGAGACAGCGGGTTACAATGAGCAGTTCTTC. Amino acid sequence: CASSETAGYNEQFF.

The gene calls are TRBV4-3 and TRBJ1-4; 9 bases map to TRBD1. This CDR3 is built from 16 residues. V lost 4 bases to trimming and J lost 8 bases; unmatched junction nucleotides: 11. From germline, CDR1 is LGHNA and CDR2 YSLEER. The chain's CDR3 is CASSRGPGQGSEKLFF. Written as DNA, the CDR3 is TGCGCCAGCAGCCGGGGACCGGGACAGGGTTCCGAAAAACTGTTTTTT.

The chain links TRBV7-2 to TRBJ1-1, with D unclear. With 5 bases removed from V and 10 bases from J, the gap between germline ends came to 26 bases. The CDR3 extends over 16 amino acids. CDR1 is SGHTA and CDR2 is FQGNSA in the germline V gene. CDR3 nucleotide sequence: TGTGCCAGCAGCCCTAGATTGGTTTCCGAGACCTTTGGAGCTTTCTTT. Protein product: CASSPRLVSETFGAFF. The variable domain in full, with the rest retrieved from reference TRBV7-2 and TRBJ1-1, is GAGVSQSPSNKVTEKGKDVELRCDPISGHTALYWYRQSLGQGLEFLIYFQGNSAPDKSGLPSDRFSAERTGGSVSTLTIQRTQQEDSAVYLCASSPRLVSETFGAFFGQGTRLTVV.

The gene calls are TRBV28 and TRBJ2-7; 12 bases are shared with TRBD1. Germline CDR1 MDHEN, CDR2 SYDVKM. The CDR3 loop spans 15 amino acids. With 4 bases clipped from V and 6 bases from J, the junction kept 7 bases outside the gene matches. The CDR3 sequence: CASSSPGQGAGEQYF. The DNA for the CDR3 is TGTGCCAGCAGTTCACCGGGACAGGGGGCGGGCGAGCAGTACTTC.

CDR3 protein: CASSINTGELFF. CDR3 nucleotides: TGTGCCAGCAGCATAAACACCGGGGAGCTGTTTTTT. The genes are TRBV11-3 and TRBJ2-2; D not certain. This CDR3 region has 12 residues. CDR1 SGHNT and CDR2 YENEEA come from the germline V gene. The germline V and J ends were trimmed by 5 bases and 2 bases, with 3 bases remaining between them.

The chain carries TRBV3-1 (or the pseudogene TRBV3-2) and TRBJ2-3; TRBD2 matches 7 bases. Germline V CDR1 and CDR2: LGHDT, YNNKEL (reference sequence). The length of the CDR3 is 15 residues. V shed 4 bases and J 0 bases; nucleotides not matched to a gene: 4. The CDR3 protein is CASSPGGSSTDTQYF. For the CDR3, the DNA is TGTGCCAGCAGCCCGGGAGGTTCTAGCACAGATACGCAGTATTTT.

Here the CDR3 reads CASSSLAGEWEGTDTQYF. CDR3 nucleotides: TGTGCCAGCAGCTCCCTAGCGGGGGAGTGGGAAGGCACAGATACGCAGTATTTT. The chain recombines TRBV5-6 with TRBJ2-3; 10 bases fit TRBD2. CDR1 and CDR2 from the germline V gene are SGHDT and YYEEEE. CDR3 size: 18 residues. V was clipped by 3 bases and J by 1 base; unmatched bases: 11.

Only a few counts were recorded for this clone. The genes are TRBV5-1 and TRBJ1-3; D gene ambiguous. Germline-derived CDR1 and CDR2 are SGHRS and YFSETQ. The V gene lost 0 bases and the J gene lost 0 bases, with 10 bases spanning the gap. This CDR3 region has 16 residues. CDR3 loop: CASSLVRGSSGNTIYF. The CDR3 nucleotides read TGCGCCAGCAGCTTGGTCCGTGGGAGCTCTGGAAACACCATATATTTT.

The chain has TRBV28 and TRBJ2-7; 8 bases align to TRBD1. CDR3 length: 14 amino acids. The J segment lost 2 bases and the V segment lost 6 bases, leaving 6 bases of the junction unmatched. Germline V lookup: CDR1 MDHEN, CDR2 SYDVKM. The CDR3 DNA is TGTGCCAGCAGCGCGGGACAGGTCCCCTACGAGCAGTACTTC. This sequence encodes CASSAGQVPYEQYF.

The gene calls are TRBV5-1 and TRBJ2-7; tentative D call: TRBD1 (5 bases). Germline loops: CDR1 SGHRS, CDR2 YFSETQ. The CDR3 loop spans 13 amino acids. V lost 2 bases and J lost 6, with 12 bases in between. In DNA form, the CDR3 reads TGCGCCAGCAGCTTATCTGAAGGGGCCGAGCAGTACTTC. It translates to CASSLSEGAEQYF.

This clone was found a few times. V gene TRBV7-7 combines with J gene TRBJ2-1; 8 nucleotides match TRBD2. In germline, CDR1 is SSHAT, CDR2 FNYEAQ (reference sequence). V lost 4 bases to trimming and J lost 2 bases; unmatched junction nucleotides: 4. This CDR3 contains 15 residues. The CDR3 sequence: CASSSLAETYNEQFF. The CDR3 nucleotides are TGTGCCAGCAGCTCACTAGCGGAAACCTACAATGAGCAGTTCTTC.

This clone was detected a few times. The chain links TRBV7-8 to TRBJ2-7, with D perhaps matching TRBD2 (6 bases). Looked up from germline, CDR1 is SGHVS and CDR2 is FQNEAQ. The CDR3 spans 14 residues. V was trimmed by 5 bases and J by 4 bases, leaving 15 bases between them. This CDR3 is CASSLRGGPYEQYF. The CDR3 region has the DNA TGTGCCAGCAGCCTGCGGGGCGGACCTTACGAGCAGTACTTC.

This chain links TRBV4-3 with TRBJ2-3; the match to TRBD2 covers 10 bases. The trim removed 0 bases at V and 7 bases at J, leaving 7 bases unmatched. The CDR3 totals 16 residues. CDR1 LGHNA and CDR2 YSLEER come from the germline V gene. The CDR3 protein is CASSQDVTSGTNTQYF. The CDR3 DNA is TGCGCCAGCAGCCAAGATGTAACTAGCGGGACGAATACGCAGTATTTT.

The chain carries TRBV5-8 and TRBJ2-1; possibly TRBD2 for D (6 bases). The CDR3 is 14 residues long. Germline V gene sequence: CDR1 SGHTS, CDR2 YDEGEE. Trimming removed 5 bases from V and 2 bases from J, with 11 bases in between. CDR3 residues: CASSPGTPYNEQFF. CDR3 DNA sequence: TGTGCCAGCAGTCCCGGGACTCCCTACAATGAGCAGTTCTTC.

The chain links TRBV30 to TRBJ2-3, with D uncertain. CDR1 is GTSNPN and CDR2 is SVGIG in the germline V gene (reference sequence). This CDR3 is 13 amino acids long. Trimming left V 0 bases short and J 6 bases short, with 10 bases between. CDR3 in DNA: TGTGCCTGGAGTGTCCCCCCACTGGATACGCAGTATTTT. Amino acid sequence: CAWSVPPLDTQYF. The complete variable domain, with remaining parts taken from reference TRBV30 and TRBJ2-3, reads SQTIHQWPATLVQPVGSPLSLECTVEGTSNPNLYWYRQAAGRGLQLLFYSVGIGQISSEVPQNLSASRPQDRQFILSSKKLLLSDSGFYLCAWSVPPLDTQYFGPGTRLTVL.

The chain uses TRBV5-1 and TRBJ2-1; 9 nucleotides agree with TRBD2. With V trimmed by 3 bases and J by 2 bases, 6 bases remained unmatched. Germline V gene lookup returns CDR1 SGHRS and CDR2 YFSETQ. The CDR3 is 16 amino acids. DNA of the CDR3: TGCGCCAGCAGCTGGGGACTAGCCTACGCCTACAATGAGCAGTTCTTC. Protein sequence: CASSWGLAYAYNEQFF.

The chain combines TRBV7-9 with TRBJ1-1, with 8 bases fitting TRBD1. Germline values: CDR1 SEHNR, CDR2 FQNEAQ (reference sequence). There are 13 residues in the CDR3. V dropped 5 bases and J dropped 5; count of bases not matched to a gene: 4. CDR3 sequence (DNA): TGTGCCAGCAGCGCGGACAGGGAGACTGAAGCTTTCTTT. The encoded protein is CASSADRETEAFF.

V gene TRBV7-2 combines with J gene TRBJ2-7; 9 bases agree with TRBD1. V was clipped by 4 bases and J by 1 base; unmatched bases: 11. CDR1 is SGHTA and CDR2 is FQGNSA in the germline V gene. The CDR3 is 17 residues long. Written as DNA, the CDR3 is TGTGCCAGCAGCTCGAGAGGGGCGGGACAGGGATCCTACGAGCAGTACTTC. Translating gives CASSSRGAGQGSYEQYF. The entire variable domain, with the rest obtained from reference TRBV7-2 and TRBJ2-7, is as follows: GAGVSQSPSNKVTEKGKDVELRCDPISGHTALYWYRQSLGQGLEFLIYFQGNSAPDKSGLPSDRFSAERTGGSVSTLTIQRTQQEDSAVYLCASSSRGAGQGSYEQYFGPGTRLTVT.

This sequence joins TRBV5-5 and TRBJ1-5; tentative D call: TRBD1 (6 bases). V dropped 6 bases and J dropped 1 base, with 14 bases sitting between them. Germline V lookup: CDR1 SGHKS, CDR2 YYEKEE (reference sequence). CDR3 size: 15 residues. Written as DNA, the CDR3 is TGTGCCAGCAAACCTGTGGACAGAAGCAATCAGCCCCAGCATTTT. It translates to CASKPVDRSNQPQHF.

The DNA of the CDR3 is TGCGCCAGCAGCTTCTTTTCGGGAGAGACCCAGTACTTC. It yields the protein CASSFFSGETQYF. The chain is built from TRBV5-1 and TRBJ2-5; no definite D call. CDR3 length: 13 residues. Trimming removed 2 bases from V and 4 bases from J, with 9 bases in between. In germline, CDR1 is SGHRS, CDR2 YFSETQ.